One and the same sample provided the 25 T cell receptor beta chains below, sequenced in a study of blood T cells in healthy people across ages. A second PCR, run for about 7 to 12 cycles, used a sample-barcoded 5' primer plus a J-beta primer mix. Using its own MiXCR run on the 5' RACE reads, TCRdb lists one record per CDR3 protein. The table has hundreds of thousands of distinct CDR3 sequences, approximately 40% seen once. Sample: blood. These receptors all stem from an elderly man in good health.

V and J are TRBV20-1 and TRBJ2-7; 7 bases align to TRBD1. V was clipped by 1 base and J by 7 bases; unmatched bases: 10. The V gene's germline CDR1 is DFQATT and CDR2 SNEGSKA (reference sequence). This CDR3 spans 14 amino acids. This CDR3 is CSARGARGSGEQYF. CDR3 nucleotides: TGCAGTGCTAGAGGTGCCAGGGGGTCTGGGGAGCAGTACTTC.

V and J are TRBV10-1 and TRBJ2-3, with 13 positions matching TRBD2. With V trimmed by 6 bases and J by 5 bases, 8 bases remained unmatched. The germline CDR1 and CDR2 sequences are WNHNN and SYGVQD (reference sequence). The CDR3 has 16 residues. Here the CDR3 reads CASSGPGLAGVDTQYF. The CDR3, as DNA: TGCGCCAGCAGCGGGCCTGGACTAGCGGGGGTAGATACGCAGTATTTT.

This clonotype was detected only a few times. The chain recombines TRBV6-5 with TRBJ1-2; D unclear. V lost 0 bases to trimming and J lost 5 bases, with 10 bases between them. Per germline, CDR1 MNHEY and CDR2 SVGAGI. The CDR3 loop spans 14 amino acids. As DNA, the CDR3 is TGTGCCAGCAGTTACTCGCGGGCTGGGTATGGCTACACCTTC. The encoded protein is CASSYSRAGYGYTF.

The gene calls are TRBV15 and TRBJ2-5, with D possibly TRBD2 on 6 matching bases. Germline assignment: CDR1 LNHNV and CDR2 YYDKDF (reference sequence). The CDR3 is 15 residues long. The V end was cut by 0 bases, the J end by 3 bases, with 11 bases between. CDR3 in DNA: TGTGCCACCAGCAGAGATCCCGGGGGAGAAGAGACCCAGTACTTC. Its protein is CATSRDPGGEETQYF.

This sequence joins TRBV4-2 and TRBJ2-7, with 10 bases lining up with TRBD2. This CDR3 is 16 amino acids long. Per germline, CDR1 LGHNA and CDR2 YNFKEQ. V gave up 4 bases and J gave up 2 bases; unmatched junction bases: 8. CDR3 amino acids: CASSLPTSGNTYEQYF. Written as DNA, the CDR3 is TGTGCCAGCAGCCTCCCTACTAGCGGGAACACCTACGAGCAGTACTTC.

The chain uses TRBV7-8 and TRBJ2-4, with 10 bases lining up with TRBD1. This CDR3 spans 17 amino acids. The junction had 5 bases not matched to a gene; V was cut back by 3 bases and J by 0 bases. The germline CDR1 and CDR2 sequences are SGHVS and FQNEAQ. The CDR3 loop is CASSFPGTGVAKNIQYF. In DNA, the CDR3 is TGTGCCAGCAGCTTTCCCGGGACAGGGGTAGCCAAAAACATTCAGTACTTC.

This clonotype has a handful of counts. This chain links TRBV6-6 with TRBJ2-4; tentatively, D is TRBD1 or TRBD2 (5 bases each). The germline V gene has CDR1 MNHNY and CDR2 SVGAGI (reference sequence). The CDR3 length is 16 residues. Trimming removed 0 bases at V and 6 bases at J, with 15 bases between. Here the CDR3 reads CASSYSWDPPLNIQYF. The CDR3 DNA reads as TGTGCCAGCAGTTACTCGTGGGACCCCCCTTTAAACATTCAGTACTTC.

This clonotype was seen only a few times. The chain combines TRBV25-1 with TRBJ1-1; 7 bases are a match to TRBD1. This CDR3 contains 15 residues. From germline, CDR1 is MGHDK and CDR2 SYGVNS. V lost 4 bases, J lost 0 bases, and 5 bases stayed unmatched. The CDR3 loop is CASSAPTGLNTEAFF. Written as DNA, the CDR3 is TGTGCCAGCAGTGCCCCGACAGGGTTGAACACTGAAGCTTTCTTT.

In this sample, this clonotype turned up many times. The chain uses TRBV5-1 and TRBJ1-4; D unclear. Looked up from germline, CDR1 is SGHRS and CDR2 is YFSETQ. Trimming left V 4 bases short and J 0 bases short, with 10 bases between. The CDR3 runs 15 residues. This chain's CDR3 is CASSMRPATNEKLFF. The CDR3 DNA sequence: TGCGCCAGCAGCATGCGGCCAGCAACTAATGAAAAACTGTTTTTT.

The chain couples TRBV6-2 or TRBV6-3 to TRBJ1-5; D is unclear. Germline-derived CDR1 and CDR2 are MNHEY and SVGEGT. The CDR3 length is 13 residues. V lost 0 bases and J lost 5, with 5 bases in between. The CDR3 DNA follows: TGTGCCAGCAGTTACTCCTTGTATCAGCCCCAGCATTTT. It encodes CASSYSLYQPQHF.

The CDR3 sequence is CSARDSGGGQGAFETQYF. The CDR3 coding sequence is TGCAGTGCTAGAGATTCGGGTGGGGGACAGGGGGCTTTTGAGACCCAGTACTTC. The chain combines TRBV20-1 with TRBJ2-5; 12 nucleotides align to TRBD1. V lost 0 bases and J lost 5; bases outside the gene matches: 13. The length of the CDR3 is 18 residues. From germline, CDR1 is DFQATT and CDR2 SNEGSKA (reference sequence).

The chain combines TRBV29-1 with TRBJ2-5; TRBD1 matches 8 bases. The J call may be mistaken, given a closer DNA end match to TRBJ2-7. CDR3 length: 13 residues. Germline lookup yields CDR1 SQVTM and CDR2 ANQGSEA. This chain's CDR3 is CSVTNRGDYEQYF. CDR3 nucleotides: TGCAGCGTTACTAACAGGGGGGATTACGAGCAGTACTTC.

This chain connects TRBV15 to TRBJ1-2; no definite D call. Looked up from germline, CDR1 is LNHNV and CDR2 is YYDKDF (reference sequence). The ends were cut back, 0 bases at V and 0 bases at J, with 5 bases in the middle. This CDR3 is built from 14 residues. In DNA, the CDR3 is TGTGCCACCAGCAGAGACGGAGCTAACTATGGCTACACCTTC. Its translation is CATSRDGANYGYTF.

The chain carries TRBV7-2 and TRBJ2-5; TRBD2 matches at 9 bases. The CDR3 extends over 17 amino acids. Trimming removed 1 base from V and 3 bases from J; junction bases left unmatched: 9. Germline CDR1 is SGHTA and CDR2 is FQGNSA. The CDR3 here is CASSLVGLAGYEETQYF. CDR3 bases: TGTGCCAGCAGCTTAGTCGGGCTAGCGGGGTATGAAGAGACCCAGTACTTC.

This clonotype was found a few times. A junction end diverges from the germline sequence, so it may reflect a read error. The chain uses TRBV4-3 and TRBJ2-7; D may be TRBD1 (5 bases). CDR3 length equals 14 residues. Looked up from germline, CDR1 is LGHNA and CDR2 is YSLEER. CDR3 sequence: CASSQDDRSSEQYF. The CDR3 DNA reads as TGCGCCAGCAGCCAAGACGACAGATCCTCCGAGCAGTACTTC.

This clonotype was seen ten or more times. V gene TRBV5-1 combines with J gene TRBJ2-7, with TRBD2 identical over 7 bases. Trimming took 1 base from V and 6 from J; bases not matched to a gene: 10. CDR1 and CDR2 from the germline V gene are SGHRS and YFSETQ. This CDR3 has 15 residues. CDR3: CASSLFTSEGSEQYF. The DNA for the CDR3 is TGCGCCAGCAGCTTGTTTACTAGCGAGGGAAGCGAGCAGTACTTC.

As concerns this clonotype: At one boundary the junction diverges from the germline segment, which might be a read error. The gene calls are TRBV7-9 and TRBJ2-5, with 12 bases matching TRBD2. The CDR3 spans 16 residues. Germline V lookup: CDR1 SEHNR, CDR2 FQNEAQ (reference sequence). DNA of the CDR3: TGTGCCAGCAGCTTCCGGACTAGCGGGAACCAAGGGACCCAGTACTTC. This codes for CASSFRTSGNQGTQYF.

This chain joins TRBV25-1 and TRBJ1-5; D not certain. Germline V lookup: CDR1 MGHDK, CDR2 SYGVNS. Trimming pared 5 bases from V and 1 base from J, leaving 9 bases between. The CDR3 is made up of 14 amino acids. CDR3 sequence (DNA): TGTGCCAGCAGTAGGAGTGGGAGCAATCAGCCCCAGCATTTT. It encodes CASSRSGSNQPQHF.

The CDR3 is CASSLQGAGPYEQYF. CDR3 nucleotide sequence: TGTGCCAGCTCACTCCAGGGGGCTGGTCCCTACGAGCAGTACTTC. The genes are TRBV18 and TRBJ2-7; 8 nucleotides align to TRBD1. The CDR3 runs to 15 residues. Germline-derived CDR1 and CDR2 are KGHSH and LQKENI. V lost 4 bases to trimming and J lost 2 bases; unmatched junction nucleotides: 7.

The rearrangement joins TRBV20-1 to TRBJ1-6; perhaps TRBD1 as D (5 bases). CDR1 and CDR2 (germline): DFQATT, SNEGSKA (reference sequence). The CDR3 is 14 amino acids. V shed 1 base and J shed 8 bases, with 12 bases lying between them. CDR3 sequence reads: CSARAGTGDSPLHF. The CDR3 DNA is TGCAGTGCTAGAGCGGGGACGGGGGATTCACCCCTCCACTTT.

The V gene is TRBV6-1, the J gene TRBJ2-7; 8 bases line up with TRBD2. Trimming cost V 2 bases and J 3 bases; bases outside gene matches: 12. The CDR3 runs to 17 residues. Per the germline V gene, CDR1 is MNHNS and CDR2 is SASEGT. DNA of the CDR3: TGTGCCAGCAGTGAAAGGACTAGCCGGGGATCACGCTACGAGCAGTACTTC. It specifies CASSERTSRGSRYEQYF.

This clonotype was detected only a few times. The chain employs TRBV7-3 and TRBJ2-3; tentative D call: TRBD2 (6 bases). This CDR3 is 16 amino acids long. Trimming left V 1 base short and J 0 bases short, with 11 bases between. Germline CDR1 and CDR2: SGHTA and FQGTGA. In nucleotides, the CDR3 is TGTGCCAGCAGCTTAATTAGCGGAGCTAGCACAGATACGCAGTATTTT. It is translated as CASSLISGASTDTQYF.

The rearrangement joins TRBV7-9 to TRBJ1-1; D might be TRBD1 (5 bases). V lost 6 bases and J 6 bases, leaving 14 bases between the germline ends. Germline lookup yields CDR1 SEHNR and CDR2 FQNEAQ (reference sequence). This CDR3 has 13 residues. CDR3 coding DNA: TGTGCCAGCAGGCCGGACGGGGGTGCTGAAGCTTTCTTT. The encoded protein is CASRPDGGAEAFF.

This clonotype was counted between two and nine times. J is TRBJ1-2 and V is TRBV5-6; 8 bases agree with TRBD1. With V trimmed by 1 base and J by 7 bases, 12 bases remained unmatched. Germline V lookup: CDR1 SGHDT, CDR2 YYEEEE. This CDR3 contains 16 residues. The CDR3 reads CASSLMAGGNLGGYTF. The CDR3 DNA is TGTGCCAGCAGCTTGATGGCAGGGGGCAATTTAGGTGGCTACACCTTC.

The J gene is TRBJ1-1, the V gene TRBV7-2; D remains unclear. Trimming removed 11 bases from V and 2 bases from J, with 9 bases in between. This CDR3 region has 11 residues. Looked up from germline, CDR1 is SGHTA and CDR2 is FQGNSA. The CDR3 protein is CAGFSNTEAFF. The CDR3 nucleotides are TGTGCCGGATTCAGCAACACTGAAGCTTTCTTT.